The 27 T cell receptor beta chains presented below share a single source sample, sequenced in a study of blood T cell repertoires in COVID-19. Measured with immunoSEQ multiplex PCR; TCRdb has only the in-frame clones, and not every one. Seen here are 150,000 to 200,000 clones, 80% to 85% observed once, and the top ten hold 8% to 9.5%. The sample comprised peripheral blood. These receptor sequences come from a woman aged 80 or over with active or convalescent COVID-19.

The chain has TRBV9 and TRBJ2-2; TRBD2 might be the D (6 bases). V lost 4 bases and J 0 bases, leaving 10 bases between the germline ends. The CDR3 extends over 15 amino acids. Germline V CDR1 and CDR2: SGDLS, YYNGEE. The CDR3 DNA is TGTGCCAGCAGCTTCACTAGCCCGAACACCGGGGAGCTGTTTTTT. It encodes CASSFTSPNTGELFF.

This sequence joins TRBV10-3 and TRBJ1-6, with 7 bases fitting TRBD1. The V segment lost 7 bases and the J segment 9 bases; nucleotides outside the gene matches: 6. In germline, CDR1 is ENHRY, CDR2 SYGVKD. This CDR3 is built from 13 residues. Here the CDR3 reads CAITSDRASPLHF. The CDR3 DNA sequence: TGTGCCATCACTTCCGACAGGGCTTCACCCCTCCACTTT.

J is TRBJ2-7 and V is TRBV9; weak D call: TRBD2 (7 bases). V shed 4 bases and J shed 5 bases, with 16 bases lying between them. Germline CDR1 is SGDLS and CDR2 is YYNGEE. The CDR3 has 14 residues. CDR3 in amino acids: CASSQSGRGNEQYF. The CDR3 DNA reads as TGTGCCAGCAGCCAGTCGGGGAGGGGGAACGAGCAGTACTTC.

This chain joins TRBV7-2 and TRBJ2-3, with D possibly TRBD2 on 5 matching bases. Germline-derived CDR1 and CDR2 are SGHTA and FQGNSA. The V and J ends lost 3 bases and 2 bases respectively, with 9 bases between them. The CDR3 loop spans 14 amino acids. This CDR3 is CASSLEVNTDTQYF. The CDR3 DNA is TGTGCCAGCAGCTTGGAGGTGAACACAGATACGCAGTATTTT.

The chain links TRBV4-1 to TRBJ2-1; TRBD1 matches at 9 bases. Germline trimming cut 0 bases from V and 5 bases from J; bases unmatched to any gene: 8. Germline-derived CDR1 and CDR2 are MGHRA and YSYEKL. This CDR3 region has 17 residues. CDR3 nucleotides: TGCGCCAGCAGCCAAGAAATTCCTGGACAGGGGAACAATGAGCAGTTCTTC. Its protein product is CASSQEIPGQGNNEQFF.

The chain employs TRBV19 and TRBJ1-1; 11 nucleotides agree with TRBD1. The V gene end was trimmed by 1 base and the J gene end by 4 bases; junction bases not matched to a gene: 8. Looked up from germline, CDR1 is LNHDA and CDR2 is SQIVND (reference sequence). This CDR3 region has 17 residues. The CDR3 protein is CASSIGRWDRGITEAFF. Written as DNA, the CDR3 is TGTGCCAGTAGTATAGGCCGGTGGGACAGGGGGATCACTGAAGCTTTCTTT.

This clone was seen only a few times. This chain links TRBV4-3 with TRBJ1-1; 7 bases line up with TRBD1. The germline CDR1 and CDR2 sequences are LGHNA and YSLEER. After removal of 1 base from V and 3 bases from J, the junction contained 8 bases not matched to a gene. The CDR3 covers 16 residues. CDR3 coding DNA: TGCGCCAGCAGCCAAGGACAGGGCCGGCGAGACACTGAAGCTTTCTTT. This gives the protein CASSQGQGRRDTEAFF.

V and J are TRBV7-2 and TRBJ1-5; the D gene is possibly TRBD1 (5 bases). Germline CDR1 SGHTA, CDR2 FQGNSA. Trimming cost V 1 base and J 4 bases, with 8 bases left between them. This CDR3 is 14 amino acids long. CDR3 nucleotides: TGTGCCAGCAGCTTAGGTGGGGCGAATCAGCCCCAGCATTTT. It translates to CASSLGGANQPQHF.

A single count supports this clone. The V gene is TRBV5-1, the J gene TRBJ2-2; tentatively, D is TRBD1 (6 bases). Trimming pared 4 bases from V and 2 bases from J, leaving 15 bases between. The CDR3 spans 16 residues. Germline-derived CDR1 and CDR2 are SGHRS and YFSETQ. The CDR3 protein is CASSGTGIPNTGELFF. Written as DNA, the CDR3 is TGCGCCAGCAGCGGTACAGGGATCCCCAACACCGGGGAGCTGTTTTTT.

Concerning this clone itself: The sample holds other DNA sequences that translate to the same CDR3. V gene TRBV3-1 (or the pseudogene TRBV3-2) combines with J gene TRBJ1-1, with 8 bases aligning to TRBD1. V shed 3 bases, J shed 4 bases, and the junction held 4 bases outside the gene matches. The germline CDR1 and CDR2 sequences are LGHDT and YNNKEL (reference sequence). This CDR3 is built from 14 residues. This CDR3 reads CASSHGQGSTEAFF. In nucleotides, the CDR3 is TGTGCCAGCAGCCATGGACAGGGAAGCACTGAAGCTTTCTTT.

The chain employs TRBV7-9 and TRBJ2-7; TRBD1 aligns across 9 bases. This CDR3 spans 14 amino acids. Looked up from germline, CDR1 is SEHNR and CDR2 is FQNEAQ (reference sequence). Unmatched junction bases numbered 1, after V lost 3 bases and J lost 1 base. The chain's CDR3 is CASSFGTGSYEQYF. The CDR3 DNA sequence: TGTGCCAGCAGCTTCGGGACAGGGTCCTACGAGCAGTACTTC. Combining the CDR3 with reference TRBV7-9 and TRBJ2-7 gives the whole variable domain DTGVSQNPRHKITKRGQNVTFRCDPISEHNRLYWYRQTLGQGPEFLTYFQNEAQLEKSRLLSDRFSAERPKGSFSTLEIQRTEQGDSAMYLCASSFGTGSYEQYFGPGTRLTVT.

The CDR3 region is CASSIGSALQETQYF. Written as DNA, the CDR3 is TGTGCCAGTAGTATAGGTAGCGCTTTACAAGAGACCCAGTACTTC. This rearrangement joins TRBV19 to TRBJ2-5; perhaps TRBD2 as D (5 bases). This CDR3 region has 15 residues. Trimming left V 1 base short and J 2 bases short, with 11 bases between. Germline CDR1 and CDR2: LNHDA and SQIVND (reference sequence).

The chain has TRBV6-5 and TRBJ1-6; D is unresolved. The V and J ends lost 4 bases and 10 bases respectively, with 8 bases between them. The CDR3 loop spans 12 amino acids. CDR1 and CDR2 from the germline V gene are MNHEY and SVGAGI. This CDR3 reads CASSLRGSPLHF. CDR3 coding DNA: TGTGCCAGCAGTTTGAGAGGGTCACCCCTCCACTTT.

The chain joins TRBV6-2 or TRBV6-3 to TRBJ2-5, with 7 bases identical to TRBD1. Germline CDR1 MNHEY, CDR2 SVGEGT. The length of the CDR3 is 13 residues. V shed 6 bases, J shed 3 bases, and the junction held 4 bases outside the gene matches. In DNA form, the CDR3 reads TGTGCCAGCAGCCGGGGACAGAAAGAGACCCAGTACTTC. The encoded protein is CASSRGQKETQYF.

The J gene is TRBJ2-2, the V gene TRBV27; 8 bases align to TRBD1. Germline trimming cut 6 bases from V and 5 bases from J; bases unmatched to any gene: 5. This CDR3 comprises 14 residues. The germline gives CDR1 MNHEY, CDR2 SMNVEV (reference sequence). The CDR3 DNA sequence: TGTGCCAGCAGGATGGACAGGGTGACCGGGGAGCTGTTTTTT. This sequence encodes CASRMDRVTGELFF.

CDR3 region: CASSPRDGLAGNEQFF. The DNA of the CDR3 is TGTGCCAGCTCACCTAGAGATGGACTAGCGGGGAATGAGCAGTTCTTC. This chain uses TRBV18 with TRBJ2-1; 12 nucleotides align to TRBD2. Germline values: CDR1 KGHSH, CDR2 LQKENI. The V segment lost 3 bases and the J segment 7 bases; nucleotides outside the gene matches: 7. The CDR3 length is 16 residues.

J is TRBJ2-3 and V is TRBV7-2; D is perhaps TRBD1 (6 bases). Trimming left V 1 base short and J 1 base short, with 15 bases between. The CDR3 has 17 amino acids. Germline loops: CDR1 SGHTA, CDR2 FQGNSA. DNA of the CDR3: TGTGCCAGCAGCTTAGTATCTGGGGGCCCGGGCACAGATACGCAGTATTTT. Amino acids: CASSLVSGGPGTDTQYF.

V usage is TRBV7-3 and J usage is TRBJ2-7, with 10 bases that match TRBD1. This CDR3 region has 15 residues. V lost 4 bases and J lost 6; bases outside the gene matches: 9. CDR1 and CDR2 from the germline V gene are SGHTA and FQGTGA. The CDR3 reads CASSWGPTGGVEQYF. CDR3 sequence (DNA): TGTGCCAGCAGCTGGGGCCCGACAGGGGGCGTCGAGCAGTACTTC.

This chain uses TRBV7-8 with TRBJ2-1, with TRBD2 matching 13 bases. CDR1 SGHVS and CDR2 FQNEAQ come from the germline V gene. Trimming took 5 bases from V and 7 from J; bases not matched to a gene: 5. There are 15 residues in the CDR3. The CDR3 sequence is CASSTTSGGGNEQFF. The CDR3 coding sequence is TGTGCCAGCAGCACCACTAGCGGGGGGGGTAATGAGCAGTTCTTC.

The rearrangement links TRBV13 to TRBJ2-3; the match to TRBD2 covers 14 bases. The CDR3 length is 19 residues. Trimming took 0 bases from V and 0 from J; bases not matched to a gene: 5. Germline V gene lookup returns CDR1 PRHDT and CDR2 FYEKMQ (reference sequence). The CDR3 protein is CASSLGGTSGGSSTDTQYF. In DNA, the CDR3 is TGTGCCAGCAGCTTAGGAGGGACTAGCGGGGGATCTAGCACAGATACGCAGTATTTT.

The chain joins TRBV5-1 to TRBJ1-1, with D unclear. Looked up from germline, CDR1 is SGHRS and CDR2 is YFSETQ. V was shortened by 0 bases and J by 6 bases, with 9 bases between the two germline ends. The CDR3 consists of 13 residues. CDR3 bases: TGCGCCAGCAGCTTGGCCGGGTACTCTGAAGCTTTCTTT. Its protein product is CASSLAGYSEAFF.

CDR3 loop: CASSWGPKLNTEAFF. CDR3 in DNA: TGTGCCAGCAGTTGGGGCCCGAAGTTGAACACTGAAGCTTTCTTT. The chain couples TRBV6-5 to TRBJ1-1, with D possibly TRBD1 on 5 matching bases. Deletions cut 4 bases from V and 0 bases from J, with 12 bases between. This CDR3 comprises 15 residues. Germline loops: CDR1 MNHEY, CDR2 SVGAGI.

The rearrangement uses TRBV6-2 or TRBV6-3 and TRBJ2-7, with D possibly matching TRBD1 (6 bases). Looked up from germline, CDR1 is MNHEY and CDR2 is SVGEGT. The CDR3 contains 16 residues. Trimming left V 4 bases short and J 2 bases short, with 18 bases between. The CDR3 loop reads CASSSFWDTNPYEQYF. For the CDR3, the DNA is TGTGCCAGCAGTTCCTTTTGGGACACAAACCCCTACGAGCAGTACTTC.

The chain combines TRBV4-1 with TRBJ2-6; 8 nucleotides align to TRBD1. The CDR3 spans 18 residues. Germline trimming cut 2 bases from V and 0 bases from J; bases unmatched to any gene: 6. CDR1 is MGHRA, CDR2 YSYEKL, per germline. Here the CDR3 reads CASSQRGTGLSGANVLTF. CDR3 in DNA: TGCGCCAGCAGCCAAAGGGGGACAGGCCTCTCTGGGGCCAACGTCCTGACTTTC.

In DNA form, the CDR3 reads TGTGCCAGTAGCCCCGGACAGGGGAAGGAGACCCAGTACTTC. Translating it yields CASSPGQGKETQYF. The chain carries TRBV19 and TRBJ2-5; 9 nucleotides match TRBD1. The CDR3 runs to 14 residues. Germline assignment: CDR1 LNHDA and CDR2 SQIVND (reference sequence). The V gene end was trimmed by 6 bases and the J gene end by 5 bases; junction bases not matched to a gene: 7.

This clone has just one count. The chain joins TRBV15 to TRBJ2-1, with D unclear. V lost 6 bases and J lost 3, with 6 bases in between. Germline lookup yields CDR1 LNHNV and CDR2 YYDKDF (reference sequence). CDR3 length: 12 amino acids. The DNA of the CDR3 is TGTGCCACCAGTTTCAACTACAATGAGCAGTTCTTC. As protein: CATSFNYNEQFF. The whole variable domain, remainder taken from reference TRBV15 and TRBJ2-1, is DAMVIQNPRYQVTQFGKPVTLSCSQTLNHNVMYWYQQKSSQAPKLLFHYYDKDFNNEADTPDNFQSRRPNTSFCFLDIRSPGLGDTAMYLCATSFNYNEQFFGPGTRLTVL.

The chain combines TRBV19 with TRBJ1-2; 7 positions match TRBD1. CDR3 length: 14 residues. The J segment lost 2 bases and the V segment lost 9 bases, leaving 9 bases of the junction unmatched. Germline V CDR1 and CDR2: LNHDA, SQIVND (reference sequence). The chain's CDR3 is CASRMTGKNYGYTF. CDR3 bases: TGTGCCAGCCGAATGACAGGGAAGAACTATGGCTACACCTTC.